This entry lists 22 T cell receptor beta chains sequenced from one sample in a study of T cells after yellow fever vaccination. MiXCR, applied by TCRdb to the 5' RACE reads, yields one record per CDR3 protein. The sample has a few hundred thousand distinct CDR3 sequences, almost 4% seen once. The sequencing here drew on PBMCs, taken 5 days after the yellow fever booster vaccination. Every receptor here comes from a man younger than 35 who received the YFV17D yellow fever vaccine.

Ten or more counts support this clonotype. V is TRBV9 and J is TRBJ1-6; D gene uncertain. The CDR3 loop spans 12 amino acids. CDR1 and CDR2 (germline): SGDLS, YYNGEE. The V and J ends lost 2 bases and 10 bases respectively, with 7 bases between them. CDR3: CASSVGNSPLHF. The CDR3 nucleotides are TGTGCCAGCAGCGTGGGGAACTCACCCCTCCACTTT.

This clonotype was observed a handful of times. The chain links TRBV10-3 to TRBJ1-6, with D possibly TRBD1 on 5 matching bases. In germline, CDR1 is ENHRY, CDR2 SYGVKD. V shed 2 bases and J shed 7 bases, with 12 bases lying between them. The CDR3 sequence is 15 residues long. CDR3 bases: TGTGCCATCAGTGAGGTGGGGGGAAAAAATTCACCCCTCCACTTT. Translation: CAISEVGGKNSPLHF.

The sample holds many counts of this clonotype. CDR3 protein: CASSPGTGNTGELFF. CDR3 DNA: TGTGCCAGCTCACCAGGGACAGGCAACACCGGGGAGCTGTTTTTT. The rearrangement uses TRBV18 and TRBJ2-2; 8 nucleotides match TRBD1. Germline loops: CDR1 KGHSH, CDR2 LQKENI. Germline trimming cut 2 bases from V and 2 bases from J; bases unmatched to any gene: 1. This CDR3 spans 15 amino acids.

This clonotype has a count of ten or more. The chain joins TRBV20-1 to TRBJ1-1; 7 bases fit TRBD1. CDR1 is DFQATT, CDR2 SNEGSKA, per germline (reference sequence). The CDR3 is 16 amino acids. With V trimmed by 0 bases and J by 0 bases, 7 bases remained unmatched. The CDR3 protein is CSAREDRHKMNTEAFF. CDR3 nucleotide sequence: TGCAGTGCTAGAGAGGACAGGCATAAGATGAACACTGAAGCTTTCTTT.

CDR3 in amino acids: CASSYSTGIQETQYF. CDR3 DNA sequence: TGTGCCAGCAGTTACTCGACAGGGATACAAGAGACCCAGTACTTC. The rearrangement joins TRBV6-5 to TRBJ2-5; 7 positions match TRBD1. With V trimmed by 0 bases and J by 2 bases, 3 bases remained unmatched. Germline-derived CDR1 and CDR2 are MNHEY and SVGAGI. The length of the CDR3 is 15 residues.

The rearrangement joins TRBV4-3 to TRBJ2-5, with D perhaps matching TRBD2 (5 bases). Germline loops: CDR1 LGHNA, CDR2 YSLEER. Trimming removed 0 bases from V and 4 bases from J, with 12 bases in between. This CDR3 region has 15 residues. The CDR3 protein is CASSQEGSRRETQYF. Here the CDR3 DNA reads TGCGCCAGCAGCCAAGAGGGGAGTCGGAGAGAGACCCAGTACTTC.

The V call is TRBV6-6, the J call TRBJ1-2; D is undetermined. Per germline, CDR1 MNHNY and CDR2 SVGAGI (reference sequence). Deletions cut 2 bases from V and 0 bases from J, with 10 bases between. This CDR3 region has 15 residues. For the CDR3, the DNA is TGTGCCAGCAGTTACGGGCAGGAAGCTAACTATGGCTACACCTTC. This translates into CASSYGQEANYGYTF.

This rearrangement joins TRBV5-6 to TRBJ1-5; no clear D. This CDR3 spans 13 amino acids. The germline V gene encodes CDR1 SGHDT and CDR2 YYEEEE. V lost 1 base to trimming and J lost 0 bases, with 2 bases between them. DNA for the CDR3: TGTGCCAGCAGCTTGCGTAGCAATCAGCCCCAGCATTTT. It is translated as CASSLRSNQPQHF.

There are many counts of this clonotype. The chain joins TRBV28 to TRBJ2-7; D is perhaps TRBD1 or TRBD2 (5 bases each). Looked up from germline, CDR1 is MDHEN and CDR2 is SYDVKM. The V and J ends lost 3 bases and 0 bases respectively, with 6 bases between them. The CDR3 spans 13 residues. CDR3 DNA sequence: TGTGCCAGCAGTTTTGGGGGCTCCTACGAGCAGTACGTC. Translation gives CASSFGGSYEQYV.

This chain uses TRBV5-5 with TRBJ1-1, with 7 bases lining up with TRBD1. The CDR3 loop spans 13 amino acids. V lost 4 bases and J lost 6; bases outside the gene matches: 6. Germline V gene lookup returns CDR1 SGHKS and CDR2 YYEKEE (reference sequence). CDR3 loop: CASSLQGPAEAFF. DNA of the CDR3: TGTGCCAGCAGCCTACAGGGGCCGGCTGAAGCTTTCTTT.

CDR3: CSAETGKDQFF. CDR3 in DNA: TGCAGTGCGGAGACAGGGAAGGATCAGTTCTTC. J is TRBJ2-1 and V is TRBV20-1; 7 bases align to TRBD1. The CDR3 length is 11 residues. From germline, CDR1 is DFQATT and CDR2 SNEGSKA (reference sequence). Losses at the gene ends were 6 bases for V and 13 bases for J; bases not matched to a gene: 9.

This clonotype was detected a few times. This chain links TRBV29-1 with TRBJ1-1; 7 nucleotides agree with TRBD1. Germline V CDR1 and CDR2: SQVTM, ANQGSEA. The CDR3 sequence is 15 residues long. After removal of 6 bases from V and 0 bases from J, the junction contained 10 bases not matched to a gene. In DNA form, the CDR3 reads TGCAGCGTACAGGGGCCGAGTTCTATGAACACTGAAGCTTTCTTT. As protein: CSVQGPSSMNTEAFF.

This clonotype showed up many times. The V call is TRBV10-3, the J call TRBJ1-1; a weak D match, TRBD1 (5 bases). Per the germline V gene, CDR1 is ENHRY and CDR2 is SYGVKD. There are 17 residues in the CDR3. V lost 4 bases to trimming and J lost 3 bases, with 21 bases between them. For the CDR3, the DNA is TGTGCCATCAGTGGGGGCGTGTACGGGGGGGACGACACTGAAGCTTTCTTT. It translates to CAISGGVYGGDDTEAFF.

This clonotype was counted many times. This chain links TRBV4-3 with TRBJ2-5, with 10 bases aligning to TRBD2. V lost 0 bases to trimming and J lost 2 bases; unmatched junction nucleotides: 3. In germline, CDR1 is LGHNA, CDR2 YSLEER. There are 16 residues in the CDR3. CDR3 region: CASSQDLAGVQETQYF. The CDR3 DNA is TGCGCCAGCAGCCAAGATCTAGCGGGGGTACAAGAGACCCAGTACTTC.

This clonotype was counted only a few times. The chain couples TRBV5-1 to TRBJ2-5; D assignment may be TRBD1 or TRBD2 (6 bases each). The ends were cut back, 4 bases at V and 1 base at J, with 11 bases in the middle. The CDR3 has 14 amino acids. CDR1 is SGHRS, CDR2 YFSETQ, per germline. CDR3 region: CASSAGGSQETQYF. CDR3 DNA sequence: TGCGCCAGCAGCGCCGGGGGCAGCCAAGAGACCCAGTACTTC.

In this sample, this clonotype turned up a few times. J is TRBJ2-7 and V is TRBV2; 7 bases agree with TRBD1. This CDR3 is 14 amino acids long. With 4 bases clipped from V and 2 bases from J, the junction kept 5 bases outside the gene matches. Germline CDR1 reads SNHLY; CDR2 reads FYNNEI. The CDR3 DNA reads TGTGCCAGCAGTGCCCCCAGGGGGACCTACGAGCAGTACTTC. Its protein product is CASSAPRGTYEQYF. The full variable domain, rest sourced from reference TRBV2 and TRBJ2-7, is EPEVTQTPSHQVTQMGQEVILRCVPISNHLYFYWYRQILGQKVEFLVSFYNNEISEKSEIFDDQFSVERPDGSNFTLKIRSTKLEDSAMYFCASSAPRGTYEQYFGPGTRLTVT.

This clonotype has more than one count but fewer than ten. This chain joins TRBV7-2 and TRBJ1-4; D might be TRBD1 (5 bases). V was pared by 1 base and J by 8 bases, with 11 bases between. The germline CDR1 and CDR2 sequences are SGHTA and FQGNSA. The CDR3 spans 14 residues. The CDR3 here is CASSLGTHSEKLFF. As DNA, the CDR3 is TGTGCCAGCAGCTTAGGGACACACTCCGAAAAACTGTTTTTT.

This clonotype was counted at least ten times. This chain connects TRBV29-1 to TRBJ1-1; D unclear. Germline loops: CDR1 SQVTM, CDR2 ANQGSEA. V was trimmed by 5 bases and J by 0 bases, leaving 7 bases between them. The CDR3 runs to 12 residues. CDR3 coding DNA: TGCAGCGTTCGTCCAATGAACACTGAAGCTTTCTTT. The encoded protein is CSVRPMNTEAFF.

This clonotype was seen ten or more times. The chain joins TRBV7-9 to TRBJ2-7; the match to TRBD2 covers 8 bases. This CDR3 is built from 15 residues. Germline V gene sequence: CDR1 SEHNR, CDR2 FQNEAQ (reference sequence). V was clipped by 2 bases and J by 5 bases; unmatched bases: 8. The CDR3 region is CASSLPAERGNEQYF. The CDR3 DNA is TGTGCCAGCAGCTTACCCGCCGAGCGGGGGAACGAGCAGTACTTC.

This clonotype came up a few times. V is TRBV14 and J is TRBJ2-5, with D perhaps assigned TRBD1 or TRBD2 (6 bases each). Germline values: CDR1 SGHDN, CDR2 FVKESK. The CDR3 runs to 16 residues. With 5 bases removed from V and 1 base from J, the gap between germline ends came to 17 bases. The chain's CDR3 is CASSTRSGAIQETQYF. In DNA form, the CDR3 reads TGTGCCAGCAGCACCCGATCGGGGGCAATCCAAGAGACCCAGTACTTC.

Only a few counts were recorded for this clonotype. This rearrangement joins TRBV6-5 to TRBJ1-2; TRBD1 matches at 9 bases. The CDR3 extends over 14 amino acids. V lost 1 base and J lost 6; bases outside the gene matches: 3. Per the germline V gene, CDR1 is MNHEY and CDR2 is SVGAGI. In nucleotides, the CDR3 is TGTGCCAGCAGTTACTTGGACAGGGGAAATGGCTACACCTTC. This sequence encodes CASSYLDRGNGYTF.

The chain couples TRBV7-9 to TRBJ1-1; tentatively, D is TRBD1 (5 bases). The V and J ends lost 6 bases and 10 bases respectively, with 21 bases between them. The CDR3 covers 14 residues. Germline loops: CDR1 SEHNR, CDR2 FQNEAQ (reference sequence). CDR3 region: CASSQNSGTEAAFF. DNA for the CDR3: TGTGCCAGCAGTCAAAATTCCGGGACGGAGGCAGCTTTCTTT. The full variable domain, completed using reference TRBV7-9 and TRBJ1-1, is DTGVSQNPRHKITKRGQNVTFRCDPISEHNRLYWYRQTLGQGPEFLTYFQNEAQLEKSRLLSDRFSAERPKGSFSTLEIQRTEQGDSAMYLCASSQNSGTEAAFFGQGTRLTVV.